This T cell receptor beta chain originates from a study of blood T cell repertoires in COVID-19 (dated by TCRdb to 2020 to 2022). About the investigation overall: The collaborator samples originated in the United States, Italy and Spain and spanned the acute and convalescent phases of COVID-19. The material from the prospective study consisted of cDNA or gDNA derived from T cells, B-cell-depleted T cells, or PBMCs. The dataset comprised deeply sampled blood TCRbeta repertoires from subjects exposed to, actively infected with, or recovered from COVID-19. A freely available public database, intended as a resource for researchers studying the immune response to SARS-CoV-2, is where the repertoires were released. Samples came from the ongoing ImmuneRACE study (first 160 participants) plus 1,254 subjects from 6 global collaborators. The sample metadata nearly always contained a de-identified subject ID, COVID-19 status, age in years and sex. Where available, HLA class I and class II types were taken from metadata supplied by the sample provider and were not determined by assay-based typing. The paper as a whole reports these results and caveats: The quantity of clinical and demographic metadata differed by source and by participant and was supplied without curation.

The CDR3, from cysteine to phenylalanine, totals 17 residues. The sequence is cut down to CDR3 DNA, 51 bases in frame from base 1. From the germline V gene (reference sequence), CDR1 is LNHDA and CDR2 is SQIVND. Trimming leaves V shorter by 5 bases and J shorter by 0 bases, with the junction holding 10 bases beyond the gene matches. TCRbeta CDR3 regions were amplified from genomic DNA by means of the immunoSEQ Assay, a bias-controlled multiplex PCR. As for the original processing: The number of nucleated cells in each sample was estimated by amplification of reference gene primers within the assay. To quantify the absolute abundance of each unique TCRbeta CDR3 rearrangement, sequence reads were collapsed and filtered. Productive Simpson clonality was computed per sample as the square root of Simpson's diversity index over productive rearrangements. Here the immuneACCESS table is served through TCRdb, limited to in-frame sequences with V and J called. Missing clones are a known gap in these copies; in checked studies unresolved V genes cover under half, and the rest lacks a known reason. Clone size and V and J calls were adopted from that table, with D and trimming inferred from the DNA. A total of under 250,000 clones appear in this sample, around four fifths of them only once. The top ten clones comprise nearly 5% of the sample.

Enrolling through a virtual design, the prospective study's participants ranged in age from roughly 18 to 90 years and lived across 20 to 25 United States geographic areas. In the prospective study, participants were assigned to cohorts based on the clinical history participants reported in a screening survey and a study questionnaire. A participant counted as exposed if, within 2 weeks of entering the study, that participant had been in contact with someone who had a PCR-confirmed or clinician-diagnosed COVID-19 case. Each participant in the prospective study had whole blood, serum and a nasopharyngeal or oropharyngeal swab collected by mobile phlebotomists. Prospective study participants could optionally give additional blood draws and questionnaires over an approximately two-month period. Blood samples from the prospective study were shipped frozen or at room temperature prior to DNA extraction.

As concerns this clone: Its antigen remains undetermined. Nothing much larger sits one base from this clone, and base qualities are not available.

This receptor chain uses TRBV19 and TRBJ1-5; 7 of the junction bases match TRBD1. The source is a woman between 50 and 59 years old who had been exposed to COVID-19. The sample consisted of PBMCs or T cells enriched from blood (not recorded which). The DNA sequence reads TGTGCCAGTAGTTCGTGGCTACAGGGGTATAGCAATCAGCCCCAGCATTTT. It specifies CASSSWLQGYSNQPQHF.